What follows describes a single TCR beta chain. Its antigen is unknown. In the PCR, 60 Vbeta and 13 Jbeta primers were used. Profiling relied on immunoSEQ multiplex PCR, and the TCRdb table lists in-frame clones only, not all of them. This sample carries 85,000 to 100,000 clones, roughly 80% of them seen once, and the ten largest clones take about 3.5%. The sample belongs to a study of cytomegalovirus exposure and HLA in healthy donors. There are 16 residues in the CDR3. The V gene lost 5 bases and the J gene lost 4 bases, with 15 bases spanning the gap. Germline loops: CDR1 LNHNV, CDR2 YYDKDF (reference sequence). Study-level results: TCR beta chains numbering under 200 were designated cytomegalovirus-associated. Donor immune exposure was known only as CMV serostatus.

Input material: PBMCs. The receptor comes from a man in his forties in good health and CMV-seronegative. The chain links TRBV15 to TRBJ1-6, with D possibly TRBD1 on 5 matching bases. The CDR3 loop reads CATSRVRDSYNSPLHF. The CDR3 bases are TGTGCCACCAGCCGCGTCAGGGATTCGTATAATTCACCCCTCCACTTT. Full variable domain (rest looked up from reference TRBV15 and TRBJ1-6): DAMVIQNPRYQVTQFGKPVTLSCSQTLNHNVMYWYQQKSSQAPKLLFHYYDKDFNNEADTPDNFQSRRPNTSFCFLDIRSPGLGDTAMYLCATSRVRDSYNSPLHFGNGTRLTVT.